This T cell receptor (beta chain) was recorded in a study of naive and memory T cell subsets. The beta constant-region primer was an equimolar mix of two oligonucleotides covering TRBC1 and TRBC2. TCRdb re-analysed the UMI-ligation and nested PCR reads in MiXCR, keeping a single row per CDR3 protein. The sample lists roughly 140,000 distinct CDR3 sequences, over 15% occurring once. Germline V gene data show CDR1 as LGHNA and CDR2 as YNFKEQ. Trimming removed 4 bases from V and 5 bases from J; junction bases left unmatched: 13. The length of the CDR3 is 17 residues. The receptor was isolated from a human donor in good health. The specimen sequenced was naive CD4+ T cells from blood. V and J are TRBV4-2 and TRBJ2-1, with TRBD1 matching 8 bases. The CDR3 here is CASSRKTPGQVDNEQFF. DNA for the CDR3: TGTGCCAGCAGCCGAAAAACCCCGGGACAGGTAGACAATGAGCAGTTCTTC.